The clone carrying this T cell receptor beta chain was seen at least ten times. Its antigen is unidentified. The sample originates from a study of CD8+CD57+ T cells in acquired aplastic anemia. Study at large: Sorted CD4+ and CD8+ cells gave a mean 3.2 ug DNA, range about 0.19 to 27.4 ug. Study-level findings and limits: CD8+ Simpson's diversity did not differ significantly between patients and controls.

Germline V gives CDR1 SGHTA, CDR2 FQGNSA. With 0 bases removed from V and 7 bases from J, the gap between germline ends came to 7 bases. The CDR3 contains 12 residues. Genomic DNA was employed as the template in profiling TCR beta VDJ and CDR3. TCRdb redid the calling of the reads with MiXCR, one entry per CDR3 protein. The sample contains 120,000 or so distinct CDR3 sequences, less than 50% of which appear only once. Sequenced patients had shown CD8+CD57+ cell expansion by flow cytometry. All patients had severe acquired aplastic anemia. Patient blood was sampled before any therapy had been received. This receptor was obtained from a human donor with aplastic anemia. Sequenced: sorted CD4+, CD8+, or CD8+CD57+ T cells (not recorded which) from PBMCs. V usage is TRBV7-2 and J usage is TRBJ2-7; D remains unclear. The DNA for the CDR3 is TGTGCCAGCAGCTTAGCGATCGGAGAGCAGTACGTC. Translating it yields CASSLAIGEQYV.